Each of the 25 T cell receptor beta chains below was sequenced from the same sample in a study of patients and donors after allogeneic stem cell transplantation. A single record per CDR3 protein comes from TCRdb applying MiXCR to the RT-PCR reads. The sample records about 210,000 distinct CDR3 sequences, 35% to 45% being singletons. The sequencing sample was made of blood, either unsorted or a sorted T cell fraction (not recorded which). All receptors derive from a human donor who was either an allogeneic HSCT recipient or a stem cell or donor lymphocyte infusion donor (not recorded which). It is not recorded whose cells these are; they may come from a transplant donor.

V and J are TRBV12-3 or TRBV12-4 and TRBJ2-3; a weak D match, TRBD2 (5 bases). The ends were cut back, 2 bases at V and 0 bases at J, with 6 bases in the middle. This CDR3 has 14 amino acids. The chain's CDR3 is CASSLWTSTDTQYF. The DNA of the CDR3 is TGTGCCAGCAGTTTATGGACTAGCACAGATACGCAGTATTTT.

This rearrangement joins TRBV12-3 or TRBV12-4 to TRBJ2-3, with D unresolved. The V and J ends lost 5 bases and 2 bases respectively, with 14 bases between them. The CDR3 totals 15 residues. The CDR3 reads CASSPLSGFTDTQYF. CDR3 in DNA: TGTGCCAGCAGTCCCCTTAGTGGCTTCACAGATACGCAGTATTTT.

This clonotype has just a few counts. The chain employs TRBV7-2 and TRBJ1-1; D uncertain. The CDR3 is 17 residues long. The ends were cut back, 5 bases at V and 1 base at J, with 20 bases in the middle. Germline values: CDR1 SGHTA, CDR2 FQGNSA. CDR3 DNA sequence: TGTGCCAGCAGCCAGTTGATGGGCCGATGGGCGAACACTGAAGCTTTCTTT. It specifies CASSQLMGRWANTEAFF.

There are a few counts of this clonotype. The V gene is TRBV6-2 or TRBV6-3, the J gene TRBJ2-1, with 9 bases identical to TRBD1. The CDR3 is made up of 13 amino acids. Germline V gene sequence: CDR1 MNHEY, CDR2 SVGEGT. Germline trimming cut 6 bases from V and 8 bases from J; bases unmatched to any gene: 5. The DNA for the CDR3 is TGTGCCAGCAGCCGGGACAGGGCCCATGAGCAGTTCTTC. Its translation: CASSRDRAHEQFF.

The rearrangement uses TRBV10-2 and TRBJ1-6; maybe TRBD1 (5 bases). The V end lost 8 bases, the J end lost 8 bases, and 13 bases lay between the germline ends. This CDR3 is 13 amino acids long. Per germline, CDR1 WSHSY and CDR2 SAAADI. The CDR3 loop is CASWDGGDSPLHF. For the CDR3, the DNA is TGCGCCAGCTGGGACGGTGGGGATTCACCCCTCCACTTT.

This clonotype has a count of ten or more. An end of the junction does not agree with germline; a read error may underlie this. The V call is TRBV4-1, the J call TRBJ1-2, with 10 bases aligning to TRBD1. Germline V gene sequence: CDR1 MGHRA, CDR2 YSYEKL. This CDR3 region has 13 residues. The CDR3 DNA reads as TGTGCCAGCAGTAGACAGGGGGCCGGCGGCTACACCTTC. Translated, it gives CASSRQGAGGYTF.

The rearrangement uses TRBV4-1 and TRBJ1-1; D may be TRBD1 (6 bases). The CDR3 totals 15 residues. Germline CDR1 reads MGHRA; CDR2 reads YSYEKL. Trimming shortened V by 3 bases and J by 0 bases, and 11 bases separated the two germline ends. CDR3 region: CASSQADRLNTEAFF. The DNA for the CDR3 is TGCGCCAGCAGCCAGGCGGACAGATTGAACACTGAAGCTTTCTTT.

This chain uses TRBV4-1 with TRBJ1-1; D perhaps matches TRBD1 (5 bases). The CDR3 runs to 14 residues. Germline CDR1 is MGHRA and CDR2 is YSYEKL. V dropped 4 bases and J dropped 7 bases, with 16 bases sitting between them. The CDR3 loop reads CASSPRGSGGEAFF. The CDR3 coding sequence is TGCGCCAGCAGCCCGCGGGGGAGTGGTGGTGAAGCTTTCTTT.

The V gene is TRBV12-3 or TRBV12-4, the J gene TRBJ1-2; D might be TRBD1 (5 bases). Trimming cost V 7 bases and J 7 bases, with 16 bases left between them. The CDR3 is 13 residues long. The CDR3: CASTRGGSGGYTF. The CDR3 nucleotides read TGTGCCAGCACCCGTGGGGGTTCGGGTGGCTACACCTTC.

This clonotype was counted only a few times. The V call is TRBV4-3, the J call TRBJ1-1; D ambiguous. CDR1 and CDR2 from the germline V gene are LGHNA and YSLEER. V was cut by 0 bases and J by 1 base, with 6 bases left in between. The CDR3 length is 14 residues. The CDR3 loop reads CASSQEWGNTEAFF. As DNA, the CDR3 is TGCGCCAGCAGCCAAGAGTGGGGGAACACTGAAGCTTTCTTT.

The sample holds a few counts of this clonotype. The genes are TRBV12-3 or TRBV12-4 and TRBJ2-7, with unresolved D. The CDR3 contains 13 residues. The V gene lost 2 bases and the J gene lost 7 bases, with 12 bases spanning the gap. CDR3 nucleotide sequence: TGTGCCAGCAGTTTAAAAGCCGAAACAGAGCAGTACTTC. It yields the protein CASSLKAETEQYF.

The chain has TRBV5-1 and TRBJ2-7; 7 bases agree with TRBD1. CDR3 size: 15 residues. Germline V CDR1 and CDR2: SGHRS, YFSETQ. Germline trimming cut 4 bases from V and 0 bases from J; bases unmatched to any gene: 7. The CDR3 coding sequence is TGCGCCAGCAGCGTGGAGACAGGGCCCTCCTACGAGCAGTACTTC. The encoded protein is CASSVETGPSYEQYF.

This clonotype has a handful of counts. The chain joins TRBV25-1 to TRBJ2-1, with 13 bases matching TRBD2. The J segment lost 5 bases and the V segment lost 1 base, leaving 14 bases of the junction unmatched. Per the germline V gene, CDR1 is MGHDK and CDR2 is SYGVNS. The CDR3 contains 20 residues. This CDR3 is CASSESPPRLAGGFHNEQFF. The CDR3 DNA is TGTGCCAGCAGTGAATCCCCTCCCAGACTAGCGGGGGGTTTCCACAATGAGCAGTTCTTC.

The chain carries TRBV5-1 and TRBJ1-2; TRBD1 matches 7 bases. J was trimmed by 1 base and V by 1 base; bases with no gene match: 4. Germline-derived CDR1 and CDR2 are SGHRS and YFSETQ. The length of the CDR3 is 15 residues. CDR3 DNA sequence: TGCGCCAGCAGCTTGCCCTCAGGGGGTAACTATGGCTACACCTTC. This sequence encodes CASSLPSGGNYGYTF.

This sequence joins TRBV4-1 and TRBJ1-1; no reliable D call. This CDR3 spans 13 amino acids. The germline V gene encodes CDR1 MGHRA and CDR2 YSYEKL. Deletions cut 4 bases from V and 3 bases from J, with 9 bases between. This CDR3 reads CASSRSEHTEAFF. The CDR3 nucleotides read TGCGCCAGCAGCCGGTCAGAGCACACTGAAGCTTTCTTT.

The genes are TRBV7-2 and TRBJ2-1; D gene unclear. V lost 3 bases and J lost 14, with 11 bases in between. Per germline, CDR1 SGHTA and CDR2 FQGNSA. The length of the CDR3 is 11 residues. CDR3 sequence (DNA): TGTGCCAGCAGCTTCCTAGAAAGAAAGTTCTTC. This codes for CASSFLERKFF.

This sequence joins TRBV12-3 or TRBV12-4 and TRBJ1-2; unclear D gene. Trimming pared 4 bases from V and 6 bases from J, leaving 18 bases between. There are 15 residues in the CDR3. The CDR3 protein is CASSSLRAAADGYTF. For the CDR3, the DNA is TGTGCCAGCAGTTCCCTACGGGCGGCTGCCGATGGCTACACCTTC.

The chain joins TRBV6-5 to TRBJ2-7; D is uncertain. CDR3 length: 12 amino acids. V lost 11 bases to trimming and J lost 4 bases, with 15 bases between them. Per the germline V gene, CDR1 is MNHEY and CDR2 is SVGAGI. CDR3 bases: TGTGCCGGCCTTGAGAGACCATACGAGCAGTACTTC. Its translation is CAGLERPYEQYF.

The table lists this clonotype with a few counts. The gene calls are TRBV12-3 or TRBV12-4 and TRBJ1-5, with TRBD1 identical over 8 bases. V trimming: 5 bases; J trimming: 4 bases; junction bases outside the gene matches: 4. The CDR3 runs to 14 residues. CDR3 nucleotides: TGTGCCAGCAGTGTCAGGGGGCGAAATCAGCCCCAGCATTTT. Amino acid sequence: CASSVRGRNQPQHF.

This clonotype was counted between two and nine times. The chain recombines TRBV20-1 with TRBJ1-1, with D tentatively TRBD1 (5 bases). This CDR3 has 12 amino acids. The germline V gene encodes CDR1 DFQATT and CDR2 SNEGSKA (reference sequence). Trimming pared 5 bases from V and 6 bases from J, leaving 13 bases between. CDR3 sequence (DNA): TGCAGTGCTGTTATAGGGACGGCTGAAGCTTTCTTT. Translating it yields CSAVIGTAEAFF.

V and J are TRBV28 and TRBJ2-1; D remains ambiguous. This CDR3 region has 17 residues. Germline loops: CDR1 MDHEN, CDR2 SYDVKM. V was cut by 0 bases and J by 0 bases, with 12 bases left in between. CDR3 sequence: CASSLWAAASSYNEQFF. The CDR3 DNA reads TGTGCCAGCAGTTTATGGGCGGCCGCGAGCTCCTACAATGAGCAGTTCTTC.

There are a few counts of this clonotype. This rearrangement joins TRBV12-3 or TRBV12-4 to TRBJ1-4; perhaps TRBD1 as D (6 bases). Trimming pared 0 bases from V and 8 bases from J, leaving 13 bases between. The length of the CDR3 is 15 residues. The CDR3 nucleotides are TGTGCCAGCAGTTTAGCTCAGGGGCTAAGAGAAAAACTGTTTTTT. This encodes CASSLAQGLREKLFF.

The chain couples TRBV27 to TRBJ1-1; 7 nucleotides line up with TRBD1. V lost 2 bases, J lost 5 bases, and 14 bases stayed unmatched. Germline loops: CDR1 MNHEY, CDR2 SMNVEV (reference sequence). This CDR3 has 17 residues. Written as DNA, the CDR3 is TGTGCCAGCAGTTTAAGCAGAGGGAGGGGGCGTGCGACTGAAGCTTTCTTT. Its translation: CASSLSRGRGRATEAFF.

There are a few counts of this clonotype. The V call is TRBV12-3 or TRBV12-4, the J call TRBJ1-5; TRBD1 matches at 12 bases. Unmatched junction bases numbered 7, after V lost 3 bases and J lost 7 bases. The length of the CDR3 is 16 residues. CDR3 nucleotide sequence: TGTGCCAGCAGTTTGGGGGACAGGGGGCTTGGACAGCCCCAGCATTTT. Its translation: CASSLGDRGLGQPQHF.

This clonotype came up a few times. This chain joins TRBV9 and TRBJ1-3, with D tentatively TRBD1 (5 bases). Between the trimmed V and J ends, which lost 7 bases and 1 base, there was a span of 15 bases. CDR1 and CDR2 (germline): SGDLS, YYNGEE. The CDR3 consists of 15 residues. CDR3 loop: CASARAGTSGNTIYF. The CDR3 DNA sequence: TGTGCCAGCGCCCGTGCGGGGACGTCTGGAAACACCATATATTTT.